This T cell receptor (beta chain) originates from a study of T-cell memory formation after mild COVID-19. The overall study: Most TCR clusters belonged to a single donor. Regarding the study as a whole: Memory from before infection featured some responding clones, which suggests cross-reactive memory joined.

TCRdb fed the 5' RACE reads into MiXCR, producing one record per CDR3 protein. This repertoire shows about 250,000 distinct CDR3 sequences, roughly 18% found once; its top ten account for approximately 22%. Germline V CDR1 and CDR2: SGHAT, FQNNGV. CDR3 length equals 15 residues. V lost 5 bases and J lost 4, with 18 bases in between. A note on this clonotype: What it binds is not known.

V usage is TRBV11-2 and J usage is TRBJ2-7; a possible D gene is TRBD2 (6 bases). Sequencing used PBMCs or a T cell subset sorted from them (not recorded which). The sequence was collected from a man younger than 35 who had mild COVID-19 (a few samples of this study predate the infection). Cell type and time point are not known. The CDR3 nucleotides read TGTGCCAGCAGCACGGGGCGGGGATCCGTTTACGAGCAGTACGTC. It codes for CASSTGRGSVYEQYV.